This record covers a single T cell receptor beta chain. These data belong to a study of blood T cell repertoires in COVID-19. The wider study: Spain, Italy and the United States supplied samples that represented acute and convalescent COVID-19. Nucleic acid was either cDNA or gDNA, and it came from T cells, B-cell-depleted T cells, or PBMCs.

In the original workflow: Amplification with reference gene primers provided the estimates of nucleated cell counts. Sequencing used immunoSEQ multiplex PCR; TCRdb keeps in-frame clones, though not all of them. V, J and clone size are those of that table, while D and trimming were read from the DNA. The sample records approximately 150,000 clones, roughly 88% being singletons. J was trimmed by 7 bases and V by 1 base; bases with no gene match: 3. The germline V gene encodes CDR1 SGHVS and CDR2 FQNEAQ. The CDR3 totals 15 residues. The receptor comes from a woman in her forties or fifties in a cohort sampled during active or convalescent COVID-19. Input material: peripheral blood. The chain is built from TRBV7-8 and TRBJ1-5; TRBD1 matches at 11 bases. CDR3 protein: CASSLGTGGQQPQHF. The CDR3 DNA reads TGTGCCAGCAGCTTAGGGACAGGGGGCCAACAGCCCCAGCATTTT.